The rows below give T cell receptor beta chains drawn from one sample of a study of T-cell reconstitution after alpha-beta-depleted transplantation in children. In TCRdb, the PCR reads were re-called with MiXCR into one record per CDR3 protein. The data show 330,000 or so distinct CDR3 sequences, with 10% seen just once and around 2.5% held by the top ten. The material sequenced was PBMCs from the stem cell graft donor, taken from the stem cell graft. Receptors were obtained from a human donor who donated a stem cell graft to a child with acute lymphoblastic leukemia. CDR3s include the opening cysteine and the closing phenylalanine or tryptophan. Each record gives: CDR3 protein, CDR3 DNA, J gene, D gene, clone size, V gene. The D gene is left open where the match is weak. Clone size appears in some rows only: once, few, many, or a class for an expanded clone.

CASSLVGGTYNEQFF TGCGCCAGCAGCTTGGTAGGAGGAACCTACAATGAGCAGTTCTTC TRBJ2-1 . . TRBV5-1
CASRLLKTDPNEKLFF TGTGCCAGCAGGCTCCTCAAGACAGACCCGAATGAAAAACTGTTTTTT TRBJ1-4 . . TRBV12-3/TRBV12-4
CASSLPSGASYEQYF TGTGCCAGCAGCCTCCCTAGCGGGGCCTCCTACGAGCAGTACTTC TRBJ2-7 TRBD2 few TRBV7-2
CASGLAGHEQYF TGTGCCTCGGGACTAGCGGGACACGAGCAGTACTTC TRBJ2-7 TRBD2 few TRBV10-3
CASSVRTSAHEQYF TGTGCCAGCAGCGTCCGGACTAGCGCCCACGAGCAGTACTTC TRBJ2-7 TRBD2 . TRBV9
CASSGKAGPDNQPQHF TGCGCCAGCAGCGGGAAAGCCGGACCGGACAATCAGCCCCAGCATTTT TRBJ1-5 . few TRBV5-1
CASSVTNEKLFF TGCGCCAGCAGCGTGACTAATGAAAAACTGTTTTTT TRBJ1-4 . . TRBV5-1
CASSILMNTEAFF TGTGCCAGTAGTATACTTATGAACACTGAAGCTTTCTTT TRBJ1-1 . . TRBV19
CASSTTGRRNTEAFF TGTGCCAGCAGTACAACAGGGCGGCGGAACACTGAAGCTTTCTTT TRBJ1-1 . many TRBV6-1
CASSQAVPGLAAQETQYF TGTGCCAGCAGCCAAGCAGTCCCGGGACTAGCGGCCCAAGAGACCCAGTACTTC TRBJ2-5 TRBD2 few TRBV3-1
CASSPWAGTDTQYF TGTGCCAGCAGCCCCTGGGCCGGTACAGATACGCAGTATTTT TRBJ2-3 . . TRBV7-6
CAISESGLSSYNSPLHF TGTGCCATCAGTGAGTCGGGGTTGAGCTCCTATAATTCACCCCTCCACTTT TRBJ1-6 . . TRBV10-3
CASSYLRVWYTEAFF TGTGCCAGCAGCTACCTCAGGGTATGGTACACTGAAGCTTTCTTT TRBJ1-1 . few TRBV28
CASTTGGGQGATGELFF TGTGCCAGCACCACCGGGGGGGGACAGGGGGCTACCGGGGAGCTGTTTTTT TRBJ2-2 TRBD1 few TRBV28
CASSSGLHSYEQYF TGTGCCAGCAGTTCCGGGCTCCACTCCTACGAGCAGTACTTC TRBJ2-7 . few TRBV27
CASSLVPRVGSGNQPQHF TGTGCCAGCAGCTTAGTTCCACGGGTGGGTAGTGGCAATCAGCCCCAGCATTTT TRBJ1-5 . . TRBV11-2
CASSYMGQGYSGSYNEQFF TGTGCCAGCAGTTACATGGGACAGGGGTACAGCGGGAGCTACAATGAGCAGTTCTTC TRBJ2-1 TRBD1 . TRBV6-5
CASSYSRLAGELFF TGTGCCAGCAGTTACTCTAGACTTGCCGGGGAGCTGTTTTTT TRBJ2-2 . many TRBV6-5
CASSLVQGSKGGALNTEAFF TGCGCCAGCAGCTTGGTTCAGGGGAGTAAAGGGGGCGCGTTAAACACTGAAGCTTTCTTT TRBJ1-1 TRBD1 . TRBV5-1
CASSWSGQGSGANGLTF TGTGCCAGCAGTTGGTCAGGCCAGGGTTCTGGGGCCAACGGCCTGACTTTC TRBJ2-6 . . TRBV6-5